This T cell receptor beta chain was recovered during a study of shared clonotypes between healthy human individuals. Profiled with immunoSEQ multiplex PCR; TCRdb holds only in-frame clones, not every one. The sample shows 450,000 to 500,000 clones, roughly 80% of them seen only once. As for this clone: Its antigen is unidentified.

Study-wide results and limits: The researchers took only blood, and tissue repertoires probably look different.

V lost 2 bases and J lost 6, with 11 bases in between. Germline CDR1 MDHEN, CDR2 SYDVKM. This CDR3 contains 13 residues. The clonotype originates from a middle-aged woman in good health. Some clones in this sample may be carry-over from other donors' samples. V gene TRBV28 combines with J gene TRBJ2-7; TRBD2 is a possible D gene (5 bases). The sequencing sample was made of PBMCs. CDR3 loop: CASSLPRGREQYF. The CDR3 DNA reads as TGTGCCAGCAGTTTACCTCGCGGGCGCGAGCAGTACTTC.